The 16 T cell receptor beta chains listed next were all sequenced from one sample in a study of TIL therapy for anti-PD-1-resistant metastatic lung cancer. This was the immunoSEQ v3 assay. Clones were sequenced by immunoSEQ multiplex PCR, and TCRdb holds only the in-frame ones, with some missing. The sample has approximately 50,000 clones, about 80% seen once. Sample time point: pre-treatment sample, taken before nivolumab and TIL therapy. The input for sequencing was blood, taken at baseline. Every receptor here comes from a man between 65 and 85 years old with non-small cell lung cancer.

There are a few counts of this clone. The chain joins TRBV10-3 to TRBJ2-2; possibly TRBD2 for D (6 bases). V lost 2 bases to trimming and J lost 5 bases, with 9 bases between them. CDR3 length: 14 residues. In germline, CDR1 is ENHRY, CDR2 SYGVKD. The CDR3 sequence is CAISELGGTGELFF. The CDR3 bases are TGTGCCATCAGTGAGCTAGGAGGGACCGGGGAGCTGTTTTTT.

Here the CDR3 DNA reads TGCGCCAGCAGCCGGGGGGACAGGGAGGGCTACACCTTC. Amino acids: CASSRGDREGYTF. This chain links TRBV5-1 with TRBJ1-2; 9 positions match TRBD1. The CDR3 loop spans 13 amino acids. Germline CDR1 is SGHRS and CDR2 is YFSETQ. V lost 4 bases to trimming and J lost 8 bases; unmatched junction nucleotides: 6.

This sequence joins TRBV6-4 and TRBJ1-2; tentatively, D is TRBD1 (6 bases). The CDR3 runs 11 residues. V was clipped by 4 bases and J by 8 bases, with 8 bases between them. CDR1 MRHNA and CDR2 SNTAGT come from the germline V gene. Written as DNA, the CDR3 is TGTGCCAGCAGTGGCGGGGGCGGCTACACCTTC. This encodes CASSGGGGYTF.

The chain has TRBV27 and TRBJ1-1; 7 bases fit TRBD1. The CDR3 is 13 residues long. Germline trimming cut 2 bases from V and 8 bases from J; bases unmatched to any gene: 5. Germline CDR1 MNHEY, CDR2 SMNVEV (reference sequence). CDR3 protein: CASSLPGTEEAFF. CDR3 nucleotide sequence: TGTGCCAGCAGTTTACCAGGGACAGAGGAAGCTTTCTTT.

The CDR3 is CSVDGGTWGEQFF. The CDR3 region has the DNA TGCAGCGTTGACGGTGGTACGTGGGGTGAGCAGTTCTTC. The chain joins TRBV29-1 to TRBJ2-1; D is unclear. The CDR3 has 13 amino acids. CDR1 SQVTM and CDR2 ANQGSEA come from the germline V gene. V lost 3 bases, J lost 9 bases, and 15 bases lay in between.

The V gene is TRBV5-1, the J gene TRBJ1-5; the match to TRBD1 covers 8 bases. CDR3 length: 15 residues. Germline V gene lookup returns CDR1 SGHRS and CDR2 YFSETQ. Trimming took 5 bases from V and 7 from J; bases not matched to a gene: 11. The CDR3 reads CASSLTGQGQQPQHF. In DNA form, the CDR3 reads TGCGCCAGCAGTCTCACCGGACAGGGTCAACAGCCCCAGCATTTT.

The chain has TRBV28 and TRBJ1-2; tentative D call: TRBD1 (5 bases). This CDR3 contains 13 residues. Per the germline V gene, CDR1 is MDHEN and CDR2 is SYDVKM. The V end lost 5 bases, the J end lost 5 bases, and 12 bases lay between the germline ends. The DNA of the CDR3 is TGTGCCAGCAGTACCCCGGACACGTATGGCTACACCTTC. Translated: CASSTPDTYGYTF.

This clone was detected once. The CDR3 DNA sequence: TGCAGCGTTGTGAAGACAGGGGGCGGCGAGCAGTACTTC. Translation gives CSVVKTGGGEQYF. The chain has TRBV29-1 and TRBJ2-7; 10 bases align to TRBD1. J gave up 6 bases and V 4 bases, and 6 bases lay outside the gene matches. The germline V gene encodes CDR1 SQVTM and CDR2 ANQGSEA. The CDR3 has 13 residues.

This chain links TRBV7-9 with TRBJ2-5; D is perhaps TRBD1 (5 bases). Germline CDR1 is SEHNR and CDR2 is FQNEAQ (reference sequence). CDR3 length equals 15 residues. V was pared by 4 bases and J by 5 bases, with 17 bases between. Here the CDR3 reads CASSSLWGGPETQYF. CDR3 DNA: TGTGCCAGCAGCTCCCTATGGGGCGGCCCGGAGACCCAGTACTTC. Based on the CDR3 plus reference TRBV7-9 and TRBJ2-5, the full variable domain is DTGVSQNPRHKITKRGQNVTFRCDPISEHNRLYWYRQTLGQGPEFLTYFQNEAQLEKSRLLSDRFSAERPKGSFSTLEIQRTEQGDSAMYLCASSSLWGGPETQYFGPGTRLLVL.

This clone has just a few counts. The J gene is TRBJ1-1, the V gene TRBV9; no firm D call. There are 13 residues in the CDR3. With 1 base removed from V and 5 bases from J, the gap between germline ends came to 9 bases. Germline values: CDR1 SGDLS, CDR2 YYNGEE. The CDR3 DNA reads as TGTGCCAGCAGCGTATTGGCTAGTACTGAAGCTTTCTTT. Residues: CASSVLASTEAFF.

This chain connects TRBV19 to TRBJ2-5, with 7 positions matching TRBD2. The CDR3 contains 17 residues. Trimming removed 3 bases from V and 5 bases from J; junction bases left unmatched: 15. CDR1 LNHDA and CDR2 SQIVND come from the germline V gene (reference sequence). The CDR3 DNA sequence: TGTGCCAGTAGTATGCCCCCGACTAGCTCGAGGAGGGAGACCCAGTACTTC. The encoded protein is CASSMPPTSSRRETQYF.

This sequence joins TRBV28 and TRBJ2-1; 10 bases line up with TRBD2. The CDR3 length is 16 residues. Germline trimming cut 5 bases from V and 5 bases from J; bases unmatched to any gene: 9. Germline V gives CDR1 MDHEN, CDR2 SYDVKM. In DNA, the CDR3 is TGTGCCAGCAGTAGAACCGGGACTAGCGTAGACAATGAGCAGTTCTTC. It translates to CASSRTGTSVDNEQFF.

V usage is TRBV2 and J usage is TRBJ2-3; weak D call: TRBD2 (5 bases). The germline V gene encodes CDR1 SNHLY and CDR2 FYNNEI. The CDR3 runs to 18 residues. V lost 7 bases, J lost 2 bases, and 25 bases lay in between. The CDR3 DNA follows: TGTGCCAGCAAGGAGAGGGAGTGGTCGCTCTTTTACACAGATACGCAGTATTTT. Amino acid sequence: CASKEREWSLFYTDTQYF.

The rearrangement uses TRBV28 and TRBJ2-7; D may be TRBD1 (6 bases). The germline V and J ends were trimmed by 4 bases and 2 bases, with 18 bases remaining between them. The CDR3 is made up of 16 amino acids. Looked up from germline, CDR1 is MDHEN and CDR2 is SYDVKM. CDR3: CASSSYVWDKAYEQYF. The CDR3 DNA reads as TGTGCCAGCAGTTCCTACGTCTGGGACAAAGCCTACGAGCAGTACTTC.

V and J are TRBV14 and TRBJ1-1; unclear D gene. The CDR3 totals 14 residues. The germline CDR1 and CDR2 sequences are SGHDN and FVKESK. Trimming took off 4 bases at V and 2 bases at J, with 11 bases between the two ends. CDR3 nucleotides: TGTGCCAGCAGCCGCCCGGGGTTAAACACTGAAGCTTTCTTT. Translated: CASSRPGLNTEAFF.

This clone was seen just once. The V gene is TRBV2, the J gene TRBJ1-1; D unclear. This CDR3 comprises 12 residues. Germline assignment: CDR1 SNHLY and CDR2 FYNNEI. V dropped 4 bases and J dropped 4 bases, with 7 bases sitting between them. CDR3 in amino acids: CASSGAVTEAFF. The CDR3 DNA reads TGTGCCAGCAGTGGAGCAGTCACTGAAGCTTTCTTT.